A single sample is the source of the 2 T cell receptor beta chains below, sequenced in a study of T cells after posttransplantation cyclophosphamide. Assay used: immunoSEQ multiplex PCR; TCRdb lists only in-frame clones, some missing. The top ten clones hold around 29% of a sample with around 18,000 clones, 60% to 80% of them seen once. Treatment was busulfan-fludarabine conditioning, a marrow graft, and cyclophosphamide on days +3 and +4. Source: CD8+ T cells sorted from PBMCs, taken approximately 2,000 days after a stem cell transplant with posttransplant cyclophosphamide. The receptors derive from a female patient in her forties or fifties who received an allogeneic stem cell transplant from a related donor, was CMV-positive, and had no GVHD. Some T cells may be provided by the graft donor.

This chain links TRBV28 with TRBJ2-7; no definite D call. The ends were cut back, 3 bases at V and 4 bases at J, with 19 bases in the middle. The germline gives CDR1 MDHEN, CDR2 SYDVKM. This CDR3 spans 16 amino acids. DNA of the CDR3: TGTGCCAGCAGTTTCCGGCGGATGATGATTCAATACGAGCAGTACTTC. As protein: CASSFRRMMIQYEQYF.

This chain links TRBV15 with TRBJ1-2, with 8 bases identical to TRBD1. CDR3 length: 13 amino acids. V shed 4 bases, J shed 12 bases, and the junction held 10 bases outside the gene matches. In germline, CDR1 is LNHNV, CDR2 YYDKDF (reference sequence). CDR3 residues: CATSISSGGENTF. For the CDR3, the DNA is TGTGCCACCAGCATATCATCAGGGGGCGAAAACACCTTC.